This record looks at one T cell receptor beta chain sequence and its context. Profiled with immunoSEQ multiplex PCR; TCRdb holds only in-frame clones, not every one. This sample has 35,000 or so clones, with about 74% found just once. After pathologic assessment, macro-dissection selected premalignant or tumor cells for extraction. The CDR3 is 14 residues long. The germline V gene encodes CDR1 SGHRS and CDR2 YFSETQ. V gave up 1 base and J gave up 0 bases, with 7 bases separating them. This entry comes from a study of immune evolution from preneoplasia to lung adenocarcinoma. The receptor's source is a person aged 60 to 70 with lung adenocarcinoma. The chain is built from TRBV5-1 and TRBJ1-1; no definite D call. Sequencing was done on a sample of FFPE invasive lung adenocarcinoma tissue. CDR3 sequence: CASSLQSLNTEAFF. CDR3 nucleotide sequence: TGCGCCAGCAGCTTGCAGTCACTGAACACTGAAGCTTTCTTT. Combining the CDR3 with reference TRBV5-1 and TRBJ1-1 gives the whole variable domain KAGVTQTPRYLIKTRGQQVTLSCSPISGHRSVSWYQQTPGQGLQFLFEYFSETQRNKGNFPGRFSGRQFSNSRSEMNVSTLELGDSALYLCASSLQSLNTEAFFGQGTRLTVV.